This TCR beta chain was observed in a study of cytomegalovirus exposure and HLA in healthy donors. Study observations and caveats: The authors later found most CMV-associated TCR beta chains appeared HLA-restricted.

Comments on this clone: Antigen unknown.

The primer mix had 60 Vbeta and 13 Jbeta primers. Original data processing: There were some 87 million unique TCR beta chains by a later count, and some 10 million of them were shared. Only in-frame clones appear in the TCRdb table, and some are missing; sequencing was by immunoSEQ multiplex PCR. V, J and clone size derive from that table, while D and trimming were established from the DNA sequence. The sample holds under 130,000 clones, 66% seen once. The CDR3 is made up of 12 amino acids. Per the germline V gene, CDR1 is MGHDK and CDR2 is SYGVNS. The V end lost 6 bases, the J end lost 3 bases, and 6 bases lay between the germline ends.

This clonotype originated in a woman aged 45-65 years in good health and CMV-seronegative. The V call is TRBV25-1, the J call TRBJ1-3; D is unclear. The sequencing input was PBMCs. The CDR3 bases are TGTGCCAGCAGAACGAGTGGAAACACCATATATTTT. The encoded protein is CASRTSGNTIYF. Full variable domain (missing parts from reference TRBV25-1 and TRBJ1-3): EADIYQTPRYLVIGTGKKITLECSQTMGHDKMYWYQQDPGMELHLIHYSYGVNSTEKGDLSSESTVSRIRTEHFPLTLESARPSHTSQYLCASRTSGNTIYFGEGSWLTVV.